The rows below give T cell receptor beta chains drawn from one sample of a study of Ad26.COV2.S vaccination and SARS-CoV-2 variants. Clones were sequenced by immunoSEQ multiplex PCR, and TCRdb holds only the in-frame ones, with some missing. In the table there are about 330,000 clones, roughly 90% of which are singletons. Sample: peripheral blood, taken in a trial of Ad26.COV2.S vaccine versus placebo. These receptor sequences come from a person between 18 and 65 years old who received the Ad26.COV2.S COVID-19 vaccine or a placebo. CDR3s include the opening cysteine and the closing phenylalanine or tryptophan. Each record gives: D gene, V gene, clone size, J gene, CDR3 DNA, CDR3 protein. D genes are given only for firm matches. Clone sizes are given selectively: once, few, many, or a class where the clone is expanded.

d_gene: .
v_gene: TRBV11-3
abundance: .
j_gene: TRBJ1-1
CDR3nt: TGTGCCAGCAGCCCAGGCTTGAACACTGAAGCTTTCTTT
CDR3aa: CASSPGLNTEAFF

d_gene: .
v_gene: TRBV9
abundance: .
j_gene: TRBJ1-1
CDR3nt: TGTGCCAGCAGCGTAGAAACTTCCAGGGGCACTGAAGCTTTCTTT
CDR3aa: CASSVETSRGTEAFF

d_gene: TRBD2
v_gene: TRBV6-1
abundance: .
j_gene: TRBJ2-3
CDR3nt: TGTGCCAGCAGTGAATGGGGGCTAGCGGGAGGGCCAGATACGCAGTATTTT
CDR3aa: CASSEWGLAGGPDTQYF

d_gene: .
v_gene: TRBV3-1/TRBV3-2
abundance: once
j_gene: TRBJ1-1
CDR3nt: TGTGCCAGCACCGAACAGTACGGCATAGAAGCTTTCTTT
CDR3aa: CASTEQYGIEAFF

d_gene: TRBD2
v_gene: TRBV7-2
abundance: .
j_gene: TRBJ2-1
CDR3nt: TGTGCCAGCAGCTCGAACCGCGGCGGGAGGGACAATGAGCAGTTCTTC
CDR3aa: CASSSNRGGRDNEQFF

d_gene: TRBD2
v_gene: TRBV24-1
abundance: .
j_gene: TRBJ2-3
CDR3nt: TGTGCCACCAGTGATTCGGGGGGTTTCACAGATACGCAGTATTTT
CDR3aa: CATSDSGGFTDTQYF

d_gene: TRBD1
v_gene: TRBV5-1
abundance: .
j_gene: TRBJ1-3
CDR3nt: TGCGCCAGCAGCTTGGACTGGACAGGGTCTGGAAACACCATATATTTT
CDR3aa: CASSLDWTGSGNTIYF

d_gene: .
v_gene: TRBV7-9
abundance: .
j_gene: TRBJ2-7
CDR3nt: TGTGCCAGCAGCACCTTAGGTCCAGGGCTCCCCTACGAGCAGTACTTC
CDR3aa: CASSTLGPGLPYEQYF

d_gene: TRBD2
v_gene: TRBV7-2
abundance: .
j_gene: TRBJ2-3
CDR3nt: TGTGCCAGCAGCTTAGCAAGGCGGGGGGTGCGCACAGATACGCAGTATTTT
CDR3aa: CASSLARRGVRTDTQYF

d_gene: .
v_gene: TRBV19
abundance: .
j_gene: TRBJ1-5
CDR3nt: TGTGCCAGTAGTACCGACATATTCAATCAGCCCCAGCATTTT
CDR3aa: CASSTDIFNQPQHF

d_gene: .
v_gene: TRBV7-2
abundance: .
j_gene: TRBJ1-3
CDR3nt: TGTGCCAGCAGCCCCGGCAGGGCCTCTGGAAACACCATATATTTT
CDR3aa: CASSPGRASGNTIYF

d_gene: .
v_gene: TRBV18
abundance: .
j_gene: TRBJ2-1
CDR3nt: TGTGCCAGCTCACAGATCGGGGTCGGCTACAATGAGCAGTTCTTC
CDR3aa: CASSQIGVGYNEQFF

d_gene: .
v_gene: TRBV4-3
abundance: once
j_gene: TRBJ2-1
CDR3nt: TGCGCCAGCAGCCGCCGGGACTTCCTTCGCGAGGAGCAGTTCTTC
CDR3aa: CASSRRDFLREEQFF

d_gene: .
v_gene: TRBV5-1
abundance: .
j_gene: TRBJ1-2
CDR3nt: TGCGCCAGCAGCTTGGAGGGGAGTGGTGGCTACACCTTC
CDR3aa: CASSLEGSGGYTF

d_gene: .
v_gene: TRBV18
abundance: .
j_gene: TRBJ1-2
CDR3nt: TGTGCCAGCTCACCCGAGGGCTACTATGGCTACACCTTC
CDR3aa: CASSPEGYYGYTF

d_gene: .
v_gene: TRBV6-6
abundance: .
j_gene: TRBJ1-4
CDR3nt: TGTGCCAGCAGCACGAGCACGACTGGGGAAAAACTGTTTTTT
CDR3aa: CASSTSTTGEKLFF

d_gene: .
v_gene: TRBV5-1
abundance: .
j_gene: TRBJ1-6
CDR3nt: TGCGCCAGCAGCCGGGACCTTAATTCACCCCTCCACTTT
CDR3aa: CASSRDLNSPLHF

d_gene: .
v_gene: TRBV12-3/TRBV12-4
abundance: .
j_gene: TRBJ2-2
CDR3nt: TGTGCCAGCACGGGGTCGTGGGGCGGGGAGCTGTTTTTT
CDR3aa: CASTGSWGGELFF

d_gene: TRBD1
v_gene: TRBV6-5
abundance: .
j_gene: TRBJ2-3
CDR3nt: TGTGCCAGCAGTTACTCGGCTGGGGACAGACAAGATACGCAGTATTTT
CDR3aa: CASSYSAGDRQDTQYF

d_gene: .
v_gene: TRBV7-8
abundance: .
j_gene: TRBJ2-7
CDR3nt: TGTGCCAGCAGCTTCGGGATCACCACTTACTCCTACGAGCAGTACTTC
CDR3aa: CASSFGITTYSYEQYF

d_gene: .
v_gene: TRBV30
abundance: .
j_gene: TRBJ1-3
CDR3nt: TGTGCCTGGAGAAAGGGAGAGTCAAACACCATATATTTT
CDR3aa: CAWRKGESNTIYF

d_gene: TRBD1
v_gene: TRBV5-4
abundance: .
j_gene: TRBJ2-5
CDR3nt: TGTGCCAGCAGCTTCCCCGGGACAGGGGGTCGAAAGTACTTC
CDR3aa: CASSFPGTGGRKYF

d_gene: .
v_gene: TRBV14
abundance: .
j_gene: TRBJ2-1
CDR3nt: TGTGCCAGCAGCCTCTCTGACGGCGATGAGCAGTTCTTC
CDR3aa: CASSLSDGDEQFF

d_gene: .
v_gene: TRBV6-6
abundance: .
j_gene: TRBJ1-4
CDR3nt: TGTGCCAGCAGTCCCCAGGGTAATGAAAAACTGTTTTTT
CDR3aa: CASSPQGNEKLFF

d_gene: .
v_gene: TRBV5-1
abundance: .
j_gene: TRBJ1-2
CDR3nt: TGCGCCAGCAACGGTCCAGGGGCTAACTATGGCTACACCTTC
CDR3aa: CASNGPGANYGYTF

d_gene: TRBD1
v_gene: TRBV30
abundance: .
j_gene: TRBJ1-5
CDR3nt: TGTGCCTGGGGAGGACAGGGTGGAGGTCAGCCCCAGCATTTT
CDR3aa: CAWGGQGGGQPQHF

d_gene: TRBD1
v_gene: TRBV6-5
abundance: .
j_gene: TRBJ1-1
CDR3nt: TGTGCCAGCAGTTTGGACAGGCCGTTGTTGAACACTGAAGCTTTCTTT
CDR3aa: CASSLDRPLLNTEAFF

d_gene: .
v_gene: TRBV3-1/TRBV3-2
abundance: .
j_gene: TRBJ1-4
CDR3nt: TGTGCCAGCAGCCAAGAAAAGGTGGTTCTGGGTGTCAATGAAAAACTGTTTTTT
CDR3aa: CASSQEKVVLGVNEKLFF

d_gene: TRBD1
v_gene: TRBV5-1
abundance: once
j_gene: TRBJ1-1
CDR3nt: TGCGCCACCAGGGGGTTGGACAGCACTGAAGCTTTCTTT
CDR3aa: CATRGLDSTEAFF

d_gene: .
v_gene: TRBV5-1
abundance: .
j_gene: TRBJ2-5
CDR3nt: TGCGCCAGCAGCCCCAGACCGGGAGAGACCCAGTACTTC
CDR3aa: CASSPRPGETQYF

d_gene: .
v_gene: TRBV19
abundance: .
j_gene: TRBJ1-2
CDR3nt: TGTGCCAGTAGTATTGACAGAAGAAGCTACACCTTC
CDR3aa: CASSIDRRSYTF

d_gene: .
v_gene: TRBV20-1
abundance: .
j_gene: TRBJ2-1
CDR3nt: TGCAGTGCTAGACGGGACAATGAGCAGTTCTTC
CDR3aa: CSARRDNEQFF

d_gene: .
v_gene: TRBV28
abundance: .
j_gene: TRBJ1-2
CDR3nt: TGTGCCAGCAGTTTAGAGGCAGGAGTCTATGGCTACACCTTC
CDR3aa: CASSLEAGVYGYTF

d_gene: .
v_gene: TRBV9
abundance: .
j_gene: TRBJ1-1
CDR3nt: TGTGCCAGCAGCGCCGGGACACTGAACACTGAAGCTTTCTTT
CDR3aa: CASSAGTLNTEAFF

d_gene: .
v_gene: TRBV21-1
abundance: .
j_gene: TRBJ1-4
CDR3nt: TGTGCCAGCAGCAAACTCGATAGTTCCAAGACTAATGAAAAACTGTTTTTT
CDR3aa: CASSKLDSSKTNEKLFF

d_gene: .
v_gene: TRBV6-5
abundance: .
j_gene: TRBJ2-1
CDR3nt: TGTGCCAGCAGCCAACCGCCTAGCAAGGGTCCGTTCTTC
CDR3aa: CASSQPPSKGPFF

d_gene: .
v_gene: TRBV18
abundance: .
j_gene: TRBJ2-1
CDR3nt: TGTGCCAGCTCACCCCAGCCAATGGATGAGCAGTTCTTC
CDR3aa: CASSPQPMDEQFF

d_gene: TRBD1
v_gene: TRBV19
abundance: .
j_gene: TRBJ1-2
CDR3nt: TGTGCCAGTAGTATAGGACAGGGGTTCCTATATGGCTACACCTTC
CDR3aa: CASSIGQGFLYGYTF

d_gene: .
v_gene: TRBV4-2
abundance: .
j_gene: TRBJ2-2
CDR3nt: TGTGCCAGCAGCCCCCGCGTGACCGGGGACACCGGGGAGCTGTTTTTT
CDR3aa: CASSPRVTGDTGELFF

d_gene: .
v_gene: TRBV10-1
abundance: .
j_gene: TRBJ2-5
CDR3nt: TGCGCCAGCAGTGACCAAGAGACCCAGTACTTC
CDR3aa: CASSDQETQYF

d_gene: .
v_gene: TRBV12-3/TRBV12-4
abundance: .
j_gene: TRBJ1-2
CDR3nt: TGTGCCAGCAGCCCTTTTGCCCGCTATGGCTACACCTTC
CDR3aa: CASSPFARYGYTF

d_gene: .
v_gene: TRBV9
abundance: .
j_gene: TRBJ2-7
CDR3nt: TGTGCCAGCAGCGTAGGACCGACGGTAACCGAGCAGTACTTC
CDR3aa: CASSVGPTVTEQYF

d_gene: .
v_gene: TRBV5-8
abundance: once
j_gene: TRBJ2-1
CDR3nt: TGTGCCAGCAGCTTGGGACACCCTAGCTCCTACAATGAGCAGTTCTTC
CDR3aa: CASSLGHPSSYNEQFF

d_gene: .
v_gene: TRBV6-2/TRBV6-3
abundance: .
j_gene: TRBJ2-3
CDR3nt: TGTGCCAGCAGCGCTTCCTGGGGCACAGATACGCAGTATTTT
CDR3aa: CASSASWGTDTQYF

d_gene: .
v_gene: TRBV23-1
abundance: .
j_gene: TRBJ1-2
CDR3nt: TGCGCCAGCAGTCAAACTACAGGGTTCAGTAGCTACACCTTC
CDR3aa: CASSQTTGFSSYTF

d_gene: .
v_gene: TRBV18
abundance: .
j_gene: TRBJ2-6
CDR3nt: TGTGCCAGCTCACCCGACGGGCTGGCTGGGGCCAACGTCCTGACTTTC
CDR3aa: CASSPDGLAGANVLTF

d_gene: .
v_gene: TRBV2
abundance: once
j_gene: TRBJ1-6
CDR3nt: TGTGCCAGCAAGAGGTATTACAGGGATAATTCACCCCTCCACTTT
CDR3aa: CASKRYYRDNSPLHF

d_gene: .
v_gene: TRBV7-9
abundance: few
j_gene: TRBJ1-6
CDR3nt: TGTGCCAGCGGGAAAGGGGGTTCACCCCTCCACTTT
CDR3aa: CASGKGGSPLHF

d_gene: .
v_gene: TRBV10-3
abundance: .
j_gene: TRBJ2-5
CDR3nt: TGTGCCATCAGTGAGTCCTTGATGGTCGGCGGGGAGACCCAGTACTTC
CDR3aa: CAISESLMVGGETQYF

d_gene: .
v_gene: TRBV4-1
abundance: once
j_gene: TRBJ1-3
CDR3nt: TGCGCCAGCAGCCGAGGAGGTTCTTCTGGAAACACCATATATTTT
CDR3aa: CASSRGGSSGNTIYF

d_gene: .
v_gene: TRBV2
abundance: once
j_gene: TRBJ2-3
CDR3nt: TGTGCCAGCAGTCCCCCCCCAGATACGCAGTATTTT
CDR3aa: CASSPPPDTQYF

d_gene: .
v_gene: TRBV5-1
abundance: .
j_gene: TRBJ1-2
CDR3nt: TGCGCCAGCAGCCAGTTTTTGTCCGGACAGCCCTATGGCTACACCTTC
CDR3aa: CASSQFLSGQPYGYTF

d_gene: .
v_gene: TRBV28
abundance: .
j_gene: TRBJ2-1
CDR3nt: TGTGCCAGCAGTTGGGCTAGCGTCTGGGACAATGAGCAGTTCTTC
CDR3aa: CASSWASVWDNEQFF

d_gene: .
v_gene: TRBV9
abundance: .
j_gene: TRBJ1-6
CDR3nt: TGTGCCAGCAGCAGGGATCCCTATAATTCACCCCTCCACTTT
CDR3aa: CASSRDPYNSPLHF

d_gene: TRBD1
v_gene: TRBV4-1
abundance: .
j_gene: TRBJ2-1
CDR3nt: TGCGCCAGCAGCCAGCGACAGGGAGTCAGCTATGAGCAGTTCTTC
CDR3aa: CASSQRQGVSYEQFF

d_gene: TRBD2
v_gene: TRBV5-4
abundance: .
j_gene: TRBJ2-3
CDR3nt: TGTGCCAGCAAACTAGCGGGAGGCACAGATACGCAGTATTTT
CDR3aa: CASKLAGGTDTQYF

d_gene: TRBD1
v_gene: TRBV18
abundance: .
j_gene: TRBJ1-2
CDR3nt: TGTGCCAGCTCACCGTCTTCCCCCGGGACAGGGGGCGATGGCTACACCTTC
CDR3aa: CASSPSSPGTGGDGYTF